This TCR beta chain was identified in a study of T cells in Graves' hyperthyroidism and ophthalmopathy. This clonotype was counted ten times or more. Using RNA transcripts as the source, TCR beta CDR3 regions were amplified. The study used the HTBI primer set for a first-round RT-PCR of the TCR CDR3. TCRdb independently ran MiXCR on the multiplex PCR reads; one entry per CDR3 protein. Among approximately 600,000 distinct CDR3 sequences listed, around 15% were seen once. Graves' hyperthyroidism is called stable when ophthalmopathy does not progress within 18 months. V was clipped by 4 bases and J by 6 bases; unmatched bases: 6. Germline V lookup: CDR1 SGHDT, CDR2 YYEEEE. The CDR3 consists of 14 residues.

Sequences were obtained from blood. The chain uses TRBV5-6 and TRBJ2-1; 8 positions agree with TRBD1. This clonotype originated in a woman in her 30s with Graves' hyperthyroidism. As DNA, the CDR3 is TGTGCCAGCAGCCCCAGGGGGCCGGGCAATGAGCAGTTCTTC. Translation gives CASSPRGPGNEQFF.